This T cell receptor (beta chain) derives from a study of T cell responses to AZD1222 COVID-19 vaccine. Study-level results: Spike-wide vaccine-associated CD4 TCRs dominated at 160-218 and 743-854. Donors in the cohort were predominantly white British and more often female, and clonal diversity was possibly underestimated.

Profiling relied on immunoSEQ multiplex PCR, and the TCRdb table lists in-frame clones only, not all of them. The sample lists tens of thousands of clones, about 82% occurring once. As to this clone: What it recognizes is unknown.

V shed 1 base, J shed 9 bases, and the junction held 12 bases outside the gene matches. The CDR3 is 15 amino acids. Looked up from germline, CDR1 is LGHDT and CDR2 is YNNKEL (reference sequence). The rearrangement uses TRBV3-1 (or the pseudogene TRBV3-2) and TRBJ2-7; 7 bases are shared with TRBD1. The sequencing here drew on peripheral blood, taken 28 days after the second AZD1222 dose. This TCR was recovered from an adult who received the AZD1222 COVID-19 vaccine. In DNA form, the CDR3 reads TGTGCCAGCAGCCAAGGGGACAGAACTCTACGAGGGCAGTACTTC. It yields the protein CASSQGDRTLRGQYF.